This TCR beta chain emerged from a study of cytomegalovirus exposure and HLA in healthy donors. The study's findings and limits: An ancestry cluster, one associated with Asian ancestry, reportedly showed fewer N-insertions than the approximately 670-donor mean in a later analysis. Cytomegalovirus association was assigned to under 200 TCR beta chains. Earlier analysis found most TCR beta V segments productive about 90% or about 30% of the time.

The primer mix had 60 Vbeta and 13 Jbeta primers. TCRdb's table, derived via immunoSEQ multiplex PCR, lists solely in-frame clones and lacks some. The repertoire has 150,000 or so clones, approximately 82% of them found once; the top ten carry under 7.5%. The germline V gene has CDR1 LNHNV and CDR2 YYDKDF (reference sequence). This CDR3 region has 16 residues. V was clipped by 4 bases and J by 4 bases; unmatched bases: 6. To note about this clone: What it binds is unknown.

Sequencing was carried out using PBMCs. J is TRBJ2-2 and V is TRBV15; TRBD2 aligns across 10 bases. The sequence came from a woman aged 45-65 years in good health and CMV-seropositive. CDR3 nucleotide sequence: TGTGCCACCAGCACCACTAGCGGGGTTAGCACCGGGGAGCTGTTTTTT. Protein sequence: CATSTTSGVSTGELFF.